This T cell receptor (beta chain) was identified in a study of blood T cell repertoires in COVID-19. At the level of the study: In each case, the material was cDNA or gDNA derived from T cells, B-cell-depleted T cells, or PBMCs.

This clone has a single count. Germline lookup yields CDR1 LNHDA and CDR2 SQIVND (reference sequence). This CDR3 comprises 13 residues. V was cut by 1 base and J by 6 bases, with 10 bases left in between. Repertoires were generated with immunoSEQ multiplex PCR, while TCRdb's copy carries only in-frame clones and drops some. The data contain approximately 270,000 clones, about nine tenths of them singletons. The chain carries TRBV19 and TRBJ2-7; the D gene is possibly TRBD1 (6 bases). The clonotype originates from a woman aged 25 to 39 with acute COVID-19. The source material was PBMCs or T cells enriched from blood (not recorded which). The CDR3, as DNA: TGTGCCAGTAGTATAGGTCAAGGGGGCGAGCAGTACTTC. It codes for CASSIGQGGEQYF. The full variable domain, rest sourced from reference TRBV19 and TRBJ2-7, is DGGITQSPKYLFRKEGQNVTLSCEQNLNHDAMYWYRQDPGQGLRLIYYSQIVNDFQKGDIAEGYSVSREKKESFPLTVTSAQKNPTAFYLCASSIGQGGEQYFGPGTRLTVT.